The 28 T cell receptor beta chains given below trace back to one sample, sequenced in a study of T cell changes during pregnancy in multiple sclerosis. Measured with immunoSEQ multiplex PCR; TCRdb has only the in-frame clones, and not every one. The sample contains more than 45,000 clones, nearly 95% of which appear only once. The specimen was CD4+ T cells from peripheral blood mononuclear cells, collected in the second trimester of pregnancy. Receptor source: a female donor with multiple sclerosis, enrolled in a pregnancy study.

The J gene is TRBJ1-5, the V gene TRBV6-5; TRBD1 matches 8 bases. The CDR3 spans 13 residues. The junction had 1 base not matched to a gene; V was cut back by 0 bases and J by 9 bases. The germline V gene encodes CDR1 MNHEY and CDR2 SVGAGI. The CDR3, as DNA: TGTGCCAGCAGTTACTCAGGACAGGGGCCCCAGCATTTT. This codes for CASSYSGQGPQHF.

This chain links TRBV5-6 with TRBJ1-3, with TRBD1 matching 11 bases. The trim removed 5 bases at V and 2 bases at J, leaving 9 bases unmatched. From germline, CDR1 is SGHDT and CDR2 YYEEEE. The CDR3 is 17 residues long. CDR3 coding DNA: TGTGCCAGCAGACCCGGACAGGGGGCTCTAGCTGGAAACACCATATATTTT. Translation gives CASRPGQGALAGNTIYF.

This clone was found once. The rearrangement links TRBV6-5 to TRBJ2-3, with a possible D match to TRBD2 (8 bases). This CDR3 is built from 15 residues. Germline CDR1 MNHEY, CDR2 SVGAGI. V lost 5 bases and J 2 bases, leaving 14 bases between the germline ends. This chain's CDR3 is CASSNSGTATDTQYF. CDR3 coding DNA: TGTGCCAGCAGTAATAGCGGGACAGCCACAGATACGCAGTATTTT.

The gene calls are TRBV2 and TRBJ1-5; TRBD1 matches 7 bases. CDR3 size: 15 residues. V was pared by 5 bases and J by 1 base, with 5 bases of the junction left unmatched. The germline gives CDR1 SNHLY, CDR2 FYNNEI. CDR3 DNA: TGTGCCAGCAGTCTTAACAGGGGAAGCAATCAGCCCCAGCATTTT. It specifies CASSLNRGSNQPQHF.

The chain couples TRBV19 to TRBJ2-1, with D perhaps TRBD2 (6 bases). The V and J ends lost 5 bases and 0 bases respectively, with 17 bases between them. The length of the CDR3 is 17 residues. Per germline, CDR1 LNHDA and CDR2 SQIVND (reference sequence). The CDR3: CASSLIAAPSSYNEQFF. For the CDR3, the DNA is TGTGCCAGTAGTCTCATAGCGGCTCCGAGCTCCTACAATGAGCAGTTCTTC.

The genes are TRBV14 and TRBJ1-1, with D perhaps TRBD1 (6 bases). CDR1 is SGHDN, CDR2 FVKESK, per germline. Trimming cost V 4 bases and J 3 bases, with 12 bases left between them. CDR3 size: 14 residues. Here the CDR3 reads CASSLRRQDTEAFF. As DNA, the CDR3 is TGTGCCAGCAGCCTCCGTAGACAGGACACTGAAGCTTTCTTT. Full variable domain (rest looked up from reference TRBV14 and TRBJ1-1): EAGVTQFPSHSVIEKGQTVTLRCDPISGHDNLYWYRRVMGKEIKFLLHFVKESKQDESGMPNNRFLAERTGGTYSTLKVQPAELEDSGVYFCASSLRRQDTEAFFGQGTRLTVV.

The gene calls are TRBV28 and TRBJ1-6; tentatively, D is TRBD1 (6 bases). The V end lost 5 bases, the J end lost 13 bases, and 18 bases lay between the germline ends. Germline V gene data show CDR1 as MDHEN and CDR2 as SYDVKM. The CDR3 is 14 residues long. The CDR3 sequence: CASSPGGQGRPLHF. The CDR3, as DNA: TGTGCCAGCAGTCCCGGGGGGCAGGGCAGGCCCCTCCACTTT.

CDR3 region: CASSRSAFGSSSPLHF. The CDR3 DNA sequence: TGTGCCAGTAGTAGGTCGGCCTTCGGGTCGAGTTCACCCCTCCACTTT. The chain combines TRBV19 with TRBJ1-6; D is undetermined. Germline CDR1 LNHDA, CDR2 SQIVND (reference sequence). The CDR3 contains 16 residues. V gave up 4 bases and J gave up 9 bases, with 19 bases separating them.

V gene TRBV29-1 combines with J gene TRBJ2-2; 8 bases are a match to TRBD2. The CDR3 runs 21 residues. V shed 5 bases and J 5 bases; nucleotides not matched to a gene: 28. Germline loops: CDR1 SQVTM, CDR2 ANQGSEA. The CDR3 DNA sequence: TGCAGCGTTAAGGACCGTGGCGGGGGGAAGCAATTCCCGGACCTAACCGGGGAGCTGTTTTTT. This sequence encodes CSVKDRGGGKQFPDLTGELFF.

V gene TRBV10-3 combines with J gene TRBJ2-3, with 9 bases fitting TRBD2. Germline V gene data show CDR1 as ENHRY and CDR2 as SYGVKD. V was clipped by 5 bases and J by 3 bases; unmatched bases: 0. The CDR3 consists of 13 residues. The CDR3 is CAISLAGTDTQYF. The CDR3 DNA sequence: TGTGCCATCAGTCTAGCGGGGACAGATACGCAGTATTTT.

The DNA of the CDR3 is TGTGCCAGCAGTTTACGGGGACAGGTAATCTATGGCTACACCTTC. Residues: CASSLRGQVIYGYTF. This chain uses TRBV28 with TRBJ1-2; 8 nucleotides align to TRBD1. J was trimmed by 4 bases and V by 2 bases; bases with no gene match: 6. CDR3 length: 15 amino acids. Germline-derived CDR1 and CDR2 are MDHEN and SYDVKM.

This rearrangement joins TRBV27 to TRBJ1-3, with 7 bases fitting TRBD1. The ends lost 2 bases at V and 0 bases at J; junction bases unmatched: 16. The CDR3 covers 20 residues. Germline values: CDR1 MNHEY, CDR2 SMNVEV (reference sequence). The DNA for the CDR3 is TGTGCCAGCAGTTTAACAGACAGGGTTAATAAACGTTGCTCTGGAAACACCATATATTTT. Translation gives CASSLTDRVNKRCSGNTIYF.

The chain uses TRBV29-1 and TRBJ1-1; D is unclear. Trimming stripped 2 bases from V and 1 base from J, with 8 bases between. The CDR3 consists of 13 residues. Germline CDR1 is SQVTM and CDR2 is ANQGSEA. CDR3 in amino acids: CSVELLRNTEAFF. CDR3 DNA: TGCAGCGTTGAACTGCTGCGGAACACTGAAGCTTTCTTT.

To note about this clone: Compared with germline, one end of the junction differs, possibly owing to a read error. DNA of the CDR3: TGCGCCAGCAGTTTGGGACCGTTGAGGGATTCACCCCTCCACTTT. Translation gives CASSLGPLRDSPLHF. This chain joins TRBV5-1 and TRBJ1-6; maybe TRBD1 (5 bases). The CDR3 runs 15 residues. Germline loops: CDR1 SGHRS, CDR2 YFSETQ. Complete variable domain (other parts from reference TRBV5-1 and TRBJ1-6): KAGVTQTPRYLIKTRGQQVTLSCSPISGHRSVSWYQQTPGQGLQFLFEYFSETQRNKGNFPGRFSGRQFSNSRSEMNVSTLELGDSALYLCASSLGPLRDSPLHFGNGTRLTVT.

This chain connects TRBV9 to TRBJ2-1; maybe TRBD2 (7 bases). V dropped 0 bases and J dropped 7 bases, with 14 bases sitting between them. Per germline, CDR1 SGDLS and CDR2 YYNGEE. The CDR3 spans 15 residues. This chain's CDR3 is CASSVGGGGPNEQFF. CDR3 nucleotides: TGTGCCAGCAGCGTAGGAGGGGGGGGGCCAAATGAGCAGTTCTTC.

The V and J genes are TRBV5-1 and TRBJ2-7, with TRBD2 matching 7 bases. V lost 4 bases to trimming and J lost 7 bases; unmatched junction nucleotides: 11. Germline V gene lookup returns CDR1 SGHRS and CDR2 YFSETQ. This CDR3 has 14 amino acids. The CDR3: CASSNRDGLGEQYF. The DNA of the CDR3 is TGCGCCAGCAGCAACCGGGACGGACTAGGTGAGCAGTACTTC. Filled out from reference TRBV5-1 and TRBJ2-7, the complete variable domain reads KAGVTQTPRYLIKTRGQQVTLSCSPISGHRSVSWYQQTPGQGLQFLFEYFSETQRNKGNFPGRFSGRQFSNSRSEMNVSTLELGDSALYLCASSNRDGLGEQYFGPGTRLTVT.

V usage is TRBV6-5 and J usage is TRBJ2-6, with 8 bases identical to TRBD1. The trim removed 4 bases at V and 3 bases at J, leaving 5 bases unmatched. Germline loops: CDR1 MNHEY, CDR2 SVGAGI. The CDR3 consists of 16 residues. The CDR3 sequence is CASSSRGLGGANVLTF. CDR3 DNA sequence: TGTGCCAGCAGTTCCAGGGGGCTAGGTGGGGCCAACGTCCTGACTTTC.

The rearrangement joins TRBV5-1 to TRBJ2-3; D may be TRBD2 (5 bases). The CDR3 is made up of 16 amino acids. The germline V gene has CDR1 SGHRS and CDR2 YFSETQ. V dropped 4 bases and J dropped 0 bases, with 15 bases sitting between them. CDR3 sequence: CASSRSLASSTDTQYF. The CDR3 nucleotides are TGCGCCAGCAGCCGATCTCTAGCTTCTAGCACAGATACGCAGTATTTT.

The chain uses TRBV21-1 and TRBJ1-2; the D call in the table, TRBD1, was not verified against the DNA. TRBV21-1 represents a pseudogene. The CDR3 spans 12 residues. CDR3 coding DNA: TGTGCCAGCACCGACAGGACTCGGGGCTACACCTTC. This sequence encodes CASTDRTRGYTF.

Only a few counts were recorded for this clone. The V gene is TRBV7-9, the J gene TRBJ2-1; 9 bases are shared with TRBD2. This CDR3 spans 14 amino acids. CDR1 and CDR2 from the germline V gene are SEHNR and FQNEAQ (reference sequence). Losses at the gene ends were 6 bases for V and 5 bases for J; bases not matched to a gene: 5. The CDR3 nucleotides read TGTGCCAGCAGTCCGGGACTAGCAGACAATGAGCAGTTCTTC. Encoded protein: CASSPGLADNEQFF.

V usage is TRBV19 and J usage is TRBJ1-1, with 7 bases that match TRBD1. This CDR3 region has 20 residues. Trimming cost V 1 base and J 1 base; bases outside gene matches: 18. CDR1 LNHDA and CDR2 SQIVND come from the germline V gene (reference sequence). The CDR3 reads CASSIVLGRRLGQQNTEAFF. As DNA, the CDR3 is TGTGCCAGTAGTATAGTCCTTGGCCGGAGACTGGGACAGCAGAACACTGAAGCTTTCTTT.

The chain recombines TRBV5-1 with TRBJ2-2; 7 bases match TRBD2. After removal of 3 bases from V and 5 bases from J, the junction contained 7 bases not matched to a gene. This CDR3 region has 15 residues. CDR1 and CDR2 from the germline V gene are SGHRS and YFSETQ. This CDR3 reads CASSSRDGGTGELFF. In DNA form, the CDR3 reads TGCGCCAGCAGCTCCCGGGACGGGGGGACCGGGGAGCTGTTTTTT.

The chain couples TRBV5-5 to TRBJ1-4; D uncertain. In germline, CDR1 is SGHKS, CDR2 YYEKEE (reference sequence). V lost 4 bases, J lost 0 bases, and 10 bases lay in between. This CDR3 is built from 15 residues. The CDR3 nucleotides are TGTGCCAGCAGCCCCCGGGAGGCAACTAATGAAAAACTGTTTTTT. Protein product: CASSPREATNEKLFF.

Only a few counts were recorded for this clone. CDR3 residues: CAATGQAFYGYTF. In DNA form, the CDR3 reads TGTGCCGCAACAGGACAGGCCTTCTATGGCTACACCTTC. The chain carries TRBV10-3 and TRBJ1-2; 7 bases fit TRBD1. The trim removed 11 bases at V and 4 bases at J, leaving 10 bases unmatched. The CDR3 consists of 13 residues. Germline V lookup: CDR1 ENHRY, CDR2 SYGVKD.

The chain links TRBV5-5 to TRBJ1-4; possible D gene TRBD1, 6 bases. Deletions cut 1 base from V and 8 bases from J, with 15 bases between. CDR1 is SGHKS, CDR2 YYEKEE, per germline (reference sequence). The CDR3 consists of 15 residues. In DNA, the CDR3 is TGTGCCAGCAGCTTGAAAACAGGGCCTACCGAAAAACTGTTTTTT. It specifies CASSLKTGPTEKLFF.

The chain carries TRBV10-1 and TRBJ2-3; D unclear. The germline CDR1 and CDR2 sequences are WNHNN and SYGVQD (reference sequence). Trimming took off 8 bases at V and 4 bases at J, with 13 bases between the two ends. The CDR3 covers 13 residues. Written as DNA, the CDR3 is TGCGCCAGCCGGAGAGATGGTGCAGATACGCAGTATTTT. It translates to CASRRDGADTQYF.

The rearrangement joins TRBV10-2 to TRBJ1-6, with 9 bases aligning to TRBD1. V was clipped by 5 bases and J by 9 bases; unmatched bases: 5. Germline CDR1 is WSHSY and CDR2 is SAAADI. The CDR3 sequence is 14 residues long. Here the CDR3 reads CASSPGTGTSPLHF. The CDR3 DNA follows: TGCGCCAGCAGTCCCGGGACAGGGACTTCACCCCTCCACTTT.

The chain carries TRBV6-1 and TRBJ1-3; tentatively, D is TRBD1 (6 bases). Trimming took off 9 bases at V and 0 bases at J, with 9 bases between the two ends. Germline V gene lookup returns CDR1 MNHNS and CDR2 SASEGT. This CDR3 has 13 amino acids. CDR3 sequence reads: CASLDSSGNTIYF. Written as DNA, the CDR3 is TGTGCCAGTCTGGACAGCTCTGGAAACACCATATATTTT.